What follows are 20 T cell receptor beta chains derived from one specimen sequenced in a study of shared clonotypes between healthy human individuals. The assay was immunoSEQ multiplex PCR, and TCRdb's table has in-frame clones only and misses some. Counted here are 2,500,000 or so clones, more than 90% occurring once; the ten biggest clones make up over 0.12%. The specimen was naive CD4+ T cells sorted from blood. Subset meaning: CD45RA+ positively selected. Receptors originate from a young man in good health.

The V gene is TRBV5-1, the J gene TRBJ1-4; TRBD1 agrees at 7 bases. Germline V lookup: CDR1 SGHRS, CDR2 YFSETQ. This CDR3 spans 16 amino acids. V shed 4 bases, J shed 8 bases, and the junction held 14 bases outside the gene matches. CDR3 region: CASSTDRAGGYEKLFF. CDR3 sequence (DNA): TGCGCCAGCAGCACTGACAGGGCTGGTGGGTACGAAAAACTGTTTTTT.

V and J are TRBV4-3 and TRBJ2-7; D is undetermined. The CDR3 is 13 residues long. Trimming left V 0 bases short and J 2 bases short, with 5 bases between. Germline V gene sequence: CDR1 LGHNA, CDR2 YSLEER. The CDR3 loop reads CASSQDVTYEQYF. In DNA form, the CDR3 reads TGCGCCAGCAGCCAAGATGTAACCTACGAGCAGTACTTC.

The chain couples TRBV2 to TRBJ1-4; D is perhaps TRBD1 (5 bases). With 7 bases removed from V and 8 bases from J, the gap between germline ends came to 20 bases. The V gene's germline CDR1 is SNHLY and CDR2 FYNNEI. The CDR3 has 15 residues. The CDR3 protein is CASNILGQGEEKLFF. CDR3 sequence (DNA): TGTGCCAGCAATATACTCGGGCAAGGGGAGGAAAAACTGTTTTTT.

This sequence joins TRBV7-9 and TRBJ2-1; 8 bases line up with TRBD2. Trimming took 5 bases from V and 4 from J; bases not matched to a gene: 10. The CDR3 is made up of 16 amino acids. Germline CDR1 reads SEHNR; CDR2 reads FQNEAQ (reference sequence). For the CDR3, the DNA is TGTGCCAGCAGCCTGGGACTAGACCAGAGGTACAATGAGCAGTTCTTC. Amino acids: CASSLGLDQRYNEQFF.

This rearrangement joins TRBV19 to TRBJ2-7; perhaps TRBD1 as D (6 bases). CDR1 and CDR2 (germline): LNHDA, SQIVND (reference sequence). The CDR3 is 14 amino acids. Trimming took 3 bases from V and 2 from J, leaving 11 bases between them. CDR3 region: CASSIGRGPYEQYF. CDR3 in DNA: TGTGCCAGTAGTATCGGCAGGGGCCCCTACGAGCAGTACTTC.

The chain uses TRBV19 and TRBJ1-6, with 8 bases identical to TRBD1. The CDR3 has 14 residues. CDR1 and CDR2 from the germline V gene are LNHDA and SQIVND (reference sequence). V lost 5 bases and J lost 9; bases outside the gene matches: 6. CDR3 nucleotides: TGTGCCAGTAGTGCGACAGGGGCAGCTTCACCCCTCCACTTT. This gives the protein CASSATGAASPLHF.

The chain links TRBV20-1 to TRBJ2-1; no firm D call. Germline CDR1 reads DFQATT; CDR2 reads SNEGSKA (reference sequence). The CDR3 runs to 11 residues. The V end lost 3 bases, the J end lost 6 bases, and 6 bases lay between the germline ends. The CDR3 region has the DNA TGCAGTGCTAGTGTCATCAATGAGCAGTTCTTC. Amino acids: CSASVINEQFF.

The V call is TRBV5-4, the J call TRBJ2-3; D might be TRBD1 (5 bases). Trimming removed 0 bases from V and 2 bases from J, with 13 bases in between. Germline V CDR1 and CDR2: SGHNT, YYREEE (reference sequence). The CDR3 runs to 16 residues. The CDR3 nucleotides are TGTGCCAGCAGCTTGGACAACAGGCGGAACACAGATACGCAGTATTTT. This sequence encodes CASSLDNRRNTDTQYF.

The chain is built from TRBV11-2 and TRBJ1-3, with D possibly TRBD1 on 6 matching bases. V gave up 1 base and J gave up 4 bases, with 14 bases separating them. Germline V gene data show CDR1 as SGHAT and CDR2 as FQNNGV. This CDR3 spans 16 amino acids. The CDR3: CASSLGQGFGGNTIYF. CDR3 coding DNA: TGTGCCAGCAGCTTAGGCCAGGGGTTCGGCGGAAACACCATATATTTT. The variable domain in full, with the rest retrieved from reference TRBV11-2 and TRBJ1-3, is EAGVAQSPRYKIIEKRQSVAFWCNPISGHATLYWYQQILGQGPKLLIQFQNNGVVDDSQLPKDRFSAERLKGVDSTLKIQPAKLEDSAVYLCASSLGQGFGGNTIYFGEGSWLTVV.

This clone occurred a few times. The sample holds other DNA sequences that translate to the same CDR3. The genes are TRBV6-1 and TRBJ1-2; 7 positions agree with TRBD1. The CDR3 loop spans 13 amino acids. V gave up 6 bases and J gave up 0 bases; unmatched junction bases: 1. Germline CDR1 MNHNS, CDR2 SASEGT. Here the CDR3 reads CASRQGANYGYTF. The CDR3 DNA reads TGTGCCAGCAGGCAGGGGGCTAACTATGGCTACACCTTC.

This sequence joins TRBV19 and TRBJ1-2; 11 bases are a match to TRBD1. J gave up 7 bases and V 6 bases, and 10 bases lay outside the gene matches. The germline V gene encodes CDR1 LNHDA and CDR2 SQIVND (reference sequence). This CDR3 has 15 amino acids. The CDR3 sequence is CASRRPGQGAGGYTF. The CDR3 bases are TGTGCCAGTAGAAGACCCGGACAGGGGGCCGGTGGCTACACCTTC.

The V gene is TRBV4-2, the J gene TRBJ2-1; tentatively, D is TRBD2 (6 bases). Germline V gene sequence: CDR1 LGHNA, CDR2 YNFKEQ. The V gene lost 1 base and the J gene lost 3 bases, with 13 bases spanning the gap. There are 16 residues in the CDR3. The DNA for the CDR3 is TGTGCCAGCAGCCAAGTGAAGCGCGGGGACTACAATGAGCAGTTCTTC. It encodes CASSQVKRGDYNEQFF.

This clone was seen once. V usage is TRBV19 and J usage is TRBJ2-5; tentative D call: TRBD2 (6 bases). CDR3 size: 16 residues. V lost 2 bases, J lost 0 bases, and 13 bases lay in between. Germline V lookup: CDR1 LNHDA, CDR2 SQIVND (reference sequence). The CDR3 region has the DNA TGTGCCAGTAGTATAACCGGGACTCAGTACCAAGAGACCCAGTACTTC. The encoded protein is CASSITGTQYQETQYF.

V is TRBV4-1 and J is TRBJ1-4; TRBD1 might be the D (5 bases). The CDR3 consists of 15 residues. V gave up 4 bases and J gave up 6 bases, with 15 bases separating them. Germline values: CDR1 MGHRA, CDR2 YSYEKL. The CDR3, as DNA: TGCGCCAGCAGCCTCGGGGGGGTTAAAGATGAAAAACTGTTTTTT. This encodes CASSLGGVKDEKLFF.

The V gene is TRBV6-6, the J gene TRBJ1-2, with 10 bases lining up with TRBD1. The CDR3 runs to 14 residues. V trimming: 6 bases; J trimming: 6 bases; junction bases outside the gene matches: 7. The germline V gene has CDR1 MNHNY and CDR2 SVGAGI (reference sequence). The CDR3 sequence is CASRETGGGDGYTF. The CDR3, as DNA: TGTGCCAGCAGGGAGACAGGGGGCGGGGATGGCTACACCTTC.

The J gene is TRBJ2-2, the V gene TRBV7-2; D remains ambiguous. Germline-derived CDR1 and CDR2 are SGHTA and FQGNSA. Between the trimmed V and J ends, which lost 1 base and 5 bases, there was a span of 11 bases. The CDR3 is made up of 15 amino acids. This CDR3 is CASSLVVARTGELFF. CDR3 in DNA: TGTGCCAGCAGCTTAGTTGTGGCTAGGACCGGGGAGCTGTTTTTT.

Turning to this clone: The same CDR3 is also encoded by other DNA sequences in this sample. The chain couples TRBV27 to TRBJ1-1; weak D call: TRBD1 (5 bases). The V end lost 3 bases, the J end lost 2 bases, and 10 bases lay between the germline ends. Per the germline V gene, CDR1 is MNHEY and CDR2 is SMNVEV (reference sequence). The CDR3 covers 14 residues. CDR3 in DNA: TGTGCCAGCAGTTTTTCAGGGTCCAACACTGAAGCTTTCTTT. It specifies CASSFSGSNTEAFF.

This clone occurred a few times. V usage is TRBV7-9 and J usage is TRBJ2-1; D is unresolved. Trimming shortened V by 5 bases and J by 6 bases, and 5 bases separated the two germline ends. The CDR3 consists of 11 residues. Germline assignment: CDR1 SEHNR and CDR2 FQNEAQ (reference sequence). The DNA of the CDR3 is TGTGCCAGCAGCCCCTTCAATGAGCAGTTCTTC. Protein product: CASSPFNEQFF. Full variable domain (outside the CDR3, taken from reference TRBV7-9 and TRBJ2-1): DTGVSQNPRHKITKRGQNVTFRCDPISEHNRLYWYRQTLGQGPEFLTYFQNEAQLEKSRLLSDRFSAERPKGSFSTLEIQRTEQGDSAMYLCASSPFNEQFFGPGTRLTVL.

The chain carries TRBV18 and TRBJ1-4; D is unclear. The V gene lost 5 bases and the J gene lost 7 bases, with 11 bases spanning the gap. The CDR3 totals 13 residues. The germline V gene has CDR1 KGHSH and CDR2 LQKENI. The CDR3 protein is CASSSIRAEKLFF. Written as DNA, the CDR3 is TGTGCCAGCTCATCCATACGTGCTGAAAAACTGTTTTTT.

This clone was seen a single time. The J gene is TRBJ2-7, the V gene TRBV5-5; possible D gene TRBD1, 5 bases. With 0 bases removed from V and 6 bases from J, the gap between germline ends came to 13 bases. Germline CDR1 and CDR2: SGHKS and YYEKEE (reference sequence). The CDR3 consists of 14 residues. Written as DNA, the CDR3 is TGTGCCAGCAGCTTGGAGGGGATTTCGGGCGAGCAGTACTTC. Residues: CASSLEGISGEQYF. Complete variable domain (other parts from reference TRBV5-5 and TRBJ2-7): DAGVTQSPTHLIKTRGQQVTLRCSPISGHKSVSWYQQVLGQGPQFIFQYYEKEERGRGNFPDRFSARQFPNYSSELNVNALLLGDSALYLCASSLEGISGEQYFGPGTRLTVT.